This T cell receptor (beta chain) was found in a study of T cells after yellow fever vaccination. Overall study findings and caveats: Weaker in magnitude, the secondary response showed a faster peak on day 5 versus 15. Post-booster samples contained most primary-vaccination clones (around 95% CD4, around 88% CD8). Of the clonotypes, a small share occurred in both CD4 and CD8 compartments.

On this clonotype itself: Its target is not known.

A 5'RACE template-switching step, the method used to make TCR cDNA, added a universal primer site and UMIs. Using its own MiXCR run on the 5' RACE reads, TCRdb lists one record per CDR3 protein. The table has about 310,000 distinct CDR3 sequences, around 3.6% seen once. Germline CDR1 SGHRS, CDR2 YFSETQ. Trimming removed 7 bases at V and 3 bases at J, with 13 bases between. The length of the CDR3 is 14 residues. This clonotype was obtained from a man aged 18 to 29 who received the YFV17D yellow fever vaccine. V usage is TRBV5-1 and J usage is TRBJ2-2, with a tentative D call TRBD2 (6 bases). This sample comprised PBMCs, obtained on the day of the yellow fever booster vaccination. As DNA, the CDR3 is TGCGCCAGCTCCGTCGGGGACTACACCGGGGAGCTGTTTTTT. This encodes CASSVGDYTGELFF.